Presented here are 7 T cell receptor beta chains from one specimen sequenced in a study of cytomegalovirus exposure and HLA in healthy donors. Amplification used 60 Vbeta primers and 13 Jbeta primers. TCRdb's copy holds only in-frame clones and misses some; the assay was immunoSEQ multiplex PCR. The repertoire has over 80,000 clones, approximately 80% of them found once; the top ten carry 3% to 4%. Sample: PBMCs. The receptors were gathered from a man aged 25 to 45 in good health and CMV-seropositive.

This chain joins TRBV5-1 and TRBJ2-1, with D tentatively TRBD2 (6 bases). Germline CDR1 SGHRS, CDR2 YFSETQ. The V gene lost 2 bases and the J gene lost 5 bases, with 8 bases spanning the gap. This CDR3 is built from 13 residues. CDR3 in amino acids: CASSFRLDNEQFF. Written as DNA, the CDR3 is TGCGCCAGCAGCTTCCGACTAGACAATGAGCAGTTCTTC.

The chain recombines TRBV6-5 with TRBJ2-5; no definite D call. The CDR3 totals 14 residues. V was cut by 2 bases and J by 4 bases, with 11 bases left in between. Germline V gene lookup returns CDR1 MNHEY and CDR2 SVGAGI. CDR3 sequence: CASSYTKWAETQYF. In DNA, the CDR3 is TGTGCCAGCAGTTACACGAAATGGGCAGAGACCCAGTACTTC.

The J gene is TRBJ2-7, the V gene TRBV28; 12 positions match TRBD2. CDR3 length: 15 amino acids. CDR1 is MDHEN, CDR2 SYDVKM, per germline. V dropped 5 bases and J dropped 4; count of bases not matched to a gene: 6. Here the CDR3 reads CASSAGLAGIYEQYF. CDR3 DNA: TGTGCCAGCAGTGCAGGACTAGCGGGAATTTACGAGCAGTACTTC.

V gene TRBV19 combines with J gene TRBJ1-2; D possibly corresponds to TRBD1 (5 bases). Trimming shortened V by 5 bases and J by 4 bases, and 14 bases separated the two germline ends. Germline-derived CDR1 and CDR2 are LNHDA and SQIVND (reference sequence). The CDR3 loop spans 14 amino acids. The CDR3 nucleotides are TGTGCCAGTAGTCCAGAAGACAGATTCTATGGCTACACCTTC. Its protein is CASSPEDRFYGYTF. Full variable domain (remainder filled in from reference TRBV19 and TRBJ1-2): DGGITQSPKYLFRKEGQNVTLSCEQNLNHDAMYWYRQDPGQGLRLIYYSQIVNDFQKGDIAEGYSVSREKKESFPLTVTSAQKNPTAFYLCASSPEDRFYGYTFGSGTRLTVV.

The CDR3 loop reads CASRTLSDRTEGYTF. For the CDR3, the DNA is TGTGCCAGCCGAACCTTATCGGACAGGACGGAAGGCTACACCTTC. This chain joins TRBV6-1 and TRBJ1-2; 7 bases match TRBD1. This CDR3 contains 15 residues. CDR1 and CDR2 from the germline V gene are MNHNS and SASEGT. Losses at the gene ends were 8 bases for V and 8 bases for J; bases not matched to a gene: 17.

J is TRBJ1-1 and V is TRBV10-3; 8 bases fit TRBD1. Trimming at V came to 3 bases and at J to 10 bases, leaving 4 bases not matched to a gene. CDR1 is ENHRY, CDR2 SYGVKD, per germline. The CDR3 covers 12 residues. The CDR3 DNA reads TGTGCCATCAGTGAACTGACAGGGGTAGCTTTCTTT. Its protein is CAISELTGVAFF.

The chain couples TRBV30 to TRBJ1-2; no definite D call. The germline CDR1 and CDR2 sequences are GTSNPN and SVGIG (reference sequence). The CDR3 extends over 14 amino acids. Trimming pared 0 bases from V and 2 bases from J, leaving 10 bases between. The CDR3 loop reads CAWSVPLPNYGYTF. CDR3 sequence (DNA): TGTGCCTGGAGTGTTCCTCTCCCCAACTATGGCTACACCTTC. Supplemented by reference TRBV30 and TRBJ1-2, the full variable domain reads SQTIHQWPATLVQPVGSPLSLECTVEGTSNPNLYWYRQAAGRGLQLLFYSVGIGQISSEVPQNLSASRPQDRQFILSSKKLLLSDSGFYLCAWSVPLPNYGYTFGSGTRLTVV.